This T cell receptor beta chain was sequenced in a study of post-analysis software for immune sequencing data. Broader study findings: The five TRBV segments detected at higher frequency in patients than in controls included TRBV5-6, TRBV5-1 and TRBV20-1.

Concerning this clonotype itself: Its antigen is currently unknown.

Libraries were made from TCR beta cDNA, and they carried unique molecular identifiers. Using its own MiXCR run on the PCR reads, TCRdb lists one record per CDR3 protein. This sample has hundreds of thousands of distinct CDR3 sequences, with 25% to 30% found just once. Trimming removed 10 bases from V and 7 bases from J, with 10 bases in between. The germline gives CDR1 MNHEY, CDR2 SVGAGI. The CDR3 is made up of 11 amino acids. This receptor was identified in a girl aged 10 to 17 with multiple sclerosis. The specimen sequenced was blood. V usage is TRBV6-5 and J usage is TRBJ2-2; tentatively, D is TRBD2 (5 bases). CDR3 bases: TGTGCCACTAGGGAGATCGGGGAGCTGTTTTTT. As protein: CATREIGELFF.